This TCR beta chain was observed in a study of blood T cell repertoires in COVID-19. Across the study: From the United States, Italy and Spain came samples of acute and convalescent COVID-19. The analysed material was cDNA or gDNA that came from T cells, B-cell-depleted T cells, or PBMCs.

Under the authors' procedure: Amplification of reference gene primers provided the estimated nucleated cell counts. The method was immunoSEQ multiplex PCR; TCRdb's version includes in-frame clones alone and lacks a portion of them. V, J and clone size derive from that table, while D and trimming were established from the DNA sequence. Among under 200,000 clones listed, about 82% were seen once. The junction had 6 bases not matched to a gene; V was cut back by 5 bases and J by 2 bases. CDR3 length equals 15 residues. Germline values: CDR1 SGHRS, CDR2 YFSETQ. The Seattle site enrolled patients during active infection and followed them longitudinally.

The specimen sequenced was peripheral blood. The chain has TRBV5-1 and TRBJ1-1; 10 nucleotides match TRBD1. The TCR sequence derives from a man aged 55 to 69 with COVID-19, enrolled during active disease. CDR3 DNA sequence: TGCGCCAGCAGGCGGGACAGGGGTTTAAACACTGAAGCTTTCTTT. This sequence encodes CASRRDRGLNTEAFF.